This is a list of T cell receptor beta chains from one sample in a study of cytomegalovirus exposure and HLA in healthy donors. The method was immunoSEQ multiplex PCR; TCRdb's version includes in-frame clones alone and lacks a portion of them. The data contain over 150,000 clones, 85% of them singletons. Sequencing used PBMCs. These receptors all stem from a boy younger than 10 in good health and CMV-seronegative. The CDR3 runs from the conserved cysteine through the conserved F or W. The D gene is left open where the match is weak. Rows give clone size only sometimes, using once, few, many, or a class for an expanded clone.

clone_size	d_call	v_call	j_call	cdr3_aa	cdr3_nt
-	-	TRBV12-5	TRBJ1-1	CASGLVAWDKRVSTEAFF	TGTGCTAGTGGTTTGGTGGCGTGGGACAAGAGGGTATCCACTGAAGCTTTCTTT
-	TRBD1	TRBV9	TRBJ1-2	CASRDRVYGYTF	TGTGCCAGCAGGGACAGGGTTTATGGCTACACCTTC
-	TRBD1	TRBV11-2	TRBJ2-4	CASSLVARGRENIQYF	TGTGCCAGCAGCTTAGTGGCGAGGGGGCGCGAAAACATTCAGTACTTC
-	TRBD1	TRBV5-1	TRBJ1-2	CASSPRTGVDGYTF	TGCGCCAGCAGCCCCCGGACAGGGGTGGATGGCTACACCTTC
-	-	TRBV7-9	TRBJ2-1	CATAGPSSYNEQFF	TGTGCCACCGCCGGTCCGAGCTCCTACAATGAGCAGTTCTTC
-	TRBD1	TRBV6-4	TRBJ1-2	CASSDSPWTGSNYGYTF	TGTGCCAGCAGTGACTCCCCTTGGACAGGATCTAACTATGGCTACACCTTC
-	-	TRBV30	TRBJ1-5	CAWRDKGRSNQPQHF	TGTGCCTGGAGGGACAAGGGCAGGAGCAATCAGCCCCAGCATTTT
-	TRBD1	TRBV19	TRBJ1-1	CASSIYPRTGGKYEAFF	TGTGCCAGTAGTATCTACCCAAGGACAGGGGGCAAATATGAAGCTTTCTTT
-	-	TRBV10-2	TRBJ2-4	CASGSQGVRNIQYF	TGCGCCAGCGGGTCACAGGGTGTGCGAAACATTCAGTACTTC
-	TRBD1	TRBV18	TRBJ2-7	CASSPGQGTPYEQYF	TGTGCCAGCTCACCAGGACAGGGGACCCCCTACGAGCAGTACTTC
once	-	TRBV28	TRBJ2-3	CASSGTGAGRSDTQYF	TGTGCCAGCAGTGGGACTGGGGCAGGGAGGTCAGATACGCAGTATTTT
-	TRBD1	TRBV5-1	TRBJ1-5	CAKSQGQVAQPQHF	TGCGCCAAATCCCAAGGACAGGTGGCTCAGCCCCAGCATTTT
few	TRBD1	TRBV18	TRBJ2-1	CASSPLPQGANSYNEQFF	TGTGCCAGCTCACCACTACCTCAGGGGGCAAATTCGTACAATGAGCAGTTCTTC
-	-	TRBV10-3	TRBJ1-2	CAISEAGQATGGYAF	TGTGCCATCAGTGAGGCGGGGCAGGCAACGGGGGGCTACGCCTTC
-	-	TRBV20-1	TRBJ2-3	CSAHRGDTQYF	TGCAGTGCTCACCGAGGAGATACGCAGTATTTT
-	-	TRBV6-5	TRBJ1-2	CASREGGGYTF	TGTGCCAGCAGGGAAGGGGGAGGCTACACCTTC
-	TRBD1	TRBV19	TRBJ1-5	CASNPAGQGNQPQHF	TGTGCCAGTAACCCGGCGGGACAGGGCAATCAGCCCCAGCATTTT
once	-	TRBV4-2	TRBJ1-5	CASSQDWGRDVGQPQHF	TGTGCCAGCAGCCAAGATTGGGGCAGGGATGTAGGACAGCCCCAGCATTTT
-	TRBD2	TRBV19	TRBJ2-2	CASRNGKRGGPGTGELFF	TGTGCCAGTAGAAACGGAAAGCGGGGGGGCCCGGGCACCGGGGAGCTGTTTTTT
-	TRBD2	TRBV28	TRBJ2-5	CASSLGLGETQYF	TGTGCCAGCAGTTTAGGACTAGGAGAGACCCAGTACTTC
few	-	TRBV9	TRBJ1-1	CASSPEGGLGAFF	TGTGCCAGCAGCCCAGAGGGGGGGCTGGGAGCTTTCTTT
-	-	TRBV28	TRBJ1-2	CASIQQTPNYGYTF	TGTGCCAGCATTCAACAGACCCCTAACTATGGCTACACCTTC
-	-	TRBV2	TRBJ1-4	CASSEPTATNEKLFF	TGTGCCAGCAGTGAACCGACAGCAACTAATGAAAAACTGTTTTTT